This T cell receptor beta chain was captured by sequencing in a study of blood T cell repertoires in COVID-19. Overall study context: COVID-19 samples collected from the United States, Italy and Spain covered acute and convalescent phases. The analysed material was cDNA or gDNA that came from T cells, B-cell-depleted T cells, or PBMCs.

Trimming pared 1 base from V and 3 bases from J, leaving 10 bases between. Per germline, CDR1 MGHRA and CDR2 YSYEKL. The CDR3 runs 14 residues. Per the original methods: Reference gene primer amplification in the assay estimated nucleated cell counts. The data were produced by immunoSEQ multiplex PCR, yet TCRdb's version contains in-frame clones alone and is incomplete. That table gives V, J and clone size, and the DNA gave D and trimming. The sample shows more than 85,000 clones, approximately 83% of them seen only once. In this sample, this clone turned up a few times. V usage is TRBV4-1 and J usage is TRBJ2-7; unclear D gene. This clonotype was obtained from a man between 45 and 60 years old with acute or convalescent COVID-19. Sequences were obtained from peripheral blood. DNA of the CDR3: TGCGCCAGCAGCCAAGGTTCGCAGTTCTACGAGCAGTACTTC. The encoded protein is CASSQGSQFYEQYF.